This T cell receptor beta chain was obtained from a study of blood T cells in healthy people across ages. Findings and limits, study-wide: Older age coincided with a roughly linear decline in TCR beta diversity per million T cells. Both higher diversity and more naive CD4+ cells marked long-lived donors when set against aged donors. Investigators treated diversity estimates from one million T cells as underestimates.

For the second PCR, which ran for about 6 to 11 cycles, a sample-barcoded 5' primer and a J-beta primer mix were used. TCRdb re-analysed the 5' RACE reads in MiXCR, keeping a single row per CDR3 protein. The sample includes over a million distinct CDR3 sequences, approximately 59% seen only once; the top ten take approximately 7%. Germline CDR1 and CDR2: MNHEY and SVGAGI. CDR3 length: 16 amino acids. Every donor gave approximately 10 milliliters of peripheral blood. With respect to this clonotype: Its antigen is not known. One end of the junction varies from germline; a read error may be responsible.

The chain couples TRBV6-5 to TRBJ2-5; TRBD2 is a possible D gene (5 bases). The J call could be wrong; TRBJ2-7 is a better fit for the DNA end. The clonotype was recovered from a man aged 18 to 29 in good health. The sequencing sample was made of blood. CDR3 DNA sequence: TGTGTCAGCAGTTCTTGGCAGGTAGGCGGAGGCTACGAGCAGTACTTC. Translated, it gives CVSSSWQVGGGYEQYF.